This TCR beta chain was sequenced for a study of blood T cell repertoires in COVID-19. Study summary: The cDNA or gDNA used as material had been derived from T cells, B-cell-depleted T cells, or PBMCs.

Seattle cases were enrolled at active infection and followed longitudinally. The CDR3 length is 18 residues. Germline CDR1 reads KGHSH; CDR2 reads LQKENI. The V and J ends lost 3 bases and 3 bases, in that order; junction bases with no gene match: 16. Sequenced by immunoSEQ multiplex PCR; TCRdb stores in-frame clones only, minus some. The data show roughly 160,000 clones, approximately 85% seen once. Sequencing used peripheral blood. This chain connects TRBV18 to TRBJ1-2; 7 nucleotides line up with TRBD1. This sequence originates from a man older than 75 with COVID-19, enrolled during active disease. DNA of the CDR3: TGTGCCAGCTCACCTGCATACCCCCGGGACAGTTCTCACTATGGCTACACCTTC. Translated, it gives CASSPAYPRDSSHYGYTF.